This TCR beta chain comes out of a study of T cells in Graves' hyperthyroidism and ophthalmopathy. With respect to this clonotype: What it recognizes is unknown.

Authors of the study amplified TCR beta CDR3 regions from RNA transcripts. The study used the HTBI primer set for a first-round RT-PCR of the TCR CDR3. TCRdb reprocessed the multiplex PCR reads via MiXCR and lists one record per CDR3 protein. The table includes roughly 570,000 distinct CDR3 sequences, more than 45% detected once. Per germline, CDR1 SNHLY and CDR2 FYNNEI. Losses at the gene ends were 9 bases for V and 2 bases for J; bases not matched to a gene: 16. This CDR3 comprises 16 residues. Study outcomes and limitations: Before onset, ophthalmopathy was predicted by the model a median 6.5 months earlier.

This TCR came from an adult woman with Graves' disease, either hyperthyroidism or ophthalmopathy (not recorded which). Specimen: peripheral blood or thyroid tissue (not recorded which). The chain carries TRBV2 and TRBJ2-7; 7 nucleotides agree with TRBD1. CDR3 sequence (DNA): TGTGCCAGTAGTATGACACAGGGGTTCCCCGCCTACGAGCAGTACTTC. Protein: CASSMTQGFPAYEQYF.